This TCR beta chain emerged from a study of T cells expressing NK-cell markers. Reanalyzing the 5' RACE reads, TCRdb keeps one entry per CDR3 protein, without DNA. The repertoire shows 400,000 to 550,000 distinct CDR3 sequences; the top ten hold 7.3%. CDR3 length: 15 residues. Germline assignment: CDR1 MDHEN and CDR2 SYDVKM. Sequencing was carried out using blood T cells: a sorted CD56 or NKG2C T cell subset, CD4+ or CD8+ T cells, or bulk PBMC T cells (not recorded which). V gene TRBV28 combines with J gene TRBJ2-1; the TRBD1 assignment by TCRdb is unverifiable without DNA. This receptor was taken from a woman between 18 and 75 years old in good health. CDR3 sequence: CASSTRGPIYNEQFF.